A selection of T cell receptor beta chains follows, all from one sample in a study of T cells in Graves' hyperthyroidism and ophthalmopathy. TCRdb re-called the multiplex PCR reads with MiXCR, one entry per CDR3 protein. The profile shows some 370,000 distinct CDR3 sequences, around an eighth of them singletons. What was sequenced was blood. The receptors derive from a man aged 50-60 years with Graves' ophthalmopathy. Both conserved end residues are part of each CDR3. Each record gives: D gene, CDR3 length, clone size, V gene, J gene, CDR3 protein, CDR3 DNA. D genes are given only for firm matches. The size of a clone is reported for some rows only, either as once, few or many, or as a class for expanded clones.

D gene: .; CDR3 length: 14; clone size: many; V gene: TRBV6-1; J gene: TRBJ2-5; CDR3 protein: CASGGGRYQETQYF; CDR3 DNA: TGTGCCAGCGGGGGGGGCCGGTACCAAGAGACCCAGTACTTC
D gene: TRBD1; CDR3 length: 13; clone size: .; V gene: TRBV29-1; J gene: TRBJ1-6; CDR3 protein: CSAKQGTGSPLHF; CDR3 DNA: TGCAGCGCAAAACAGGGGACGGGATCACCCCTCCACTTT
D gene: .; CDR3 length: 14; clone size: many; V gene: TRBV5-1; J gene: TRBJ2-7; CDR3 protein: CASSGELLRGEQYF; CDR3 DNA: TGCGCCAGCAGCGGGGAGCTCCTGAGAGGCGAGCAGTACTTC
D gene: TRBD1; CDR3 length: 17; clone size: few; V gene: TRBV20-1; J gene: TRBJ2-2; CDR3 protein: CSASDPGGSANTGELFF; CDR3 DNA: TGCAGTGCTAGTGACCCAGGGGGTTCAGCGAACACCGGGGAGCTGTTTTTT
D gene: .; CDR3 length: 16; clone size: many; V gene: TRBV29-1; J gene: TRBJ2-2; CDR3 protein: CSVEARVGRNTGELFF; CDR3 DNA: TGCAGCGTTGAAGCAAGGGTAGGGAGAAACACCGGGGAGCTGTTTTTT
D gene: TRBD2; CDR3 length: 14; clone size: many; V gene: TRBV20-1; J gene: TRBJ2-7; CDR3 protein: CSARKGTSGREQYF; CDR3 DNA: TGCAGTGCTAGAAAAGGGACTAGCGGGAGGGAGCAGTACTTC
D gene: TRBD2; CDR3 length: 15; clone size: .; V gene: TRBV7-2; J gene: TRBJ2-2; CDR3 protein: CASNLGGPNTGELFF; CDR3 DNA: TGTGCCAGCAACCTGGGAGGGCCGAACACCGGGGAGCTGTTTTTT
D gene: .; CDR3 length: 17; clone size: many; V gene: TRBV11-2; J gene: TRBJ2-2; CDR3 protein: CASSFFSGARVTGELFF; CDR3 DNA: TGTGCCAGCAGCTTTTTTTCAGGGGCGCGTGTCACCGGGGAGCTGTTTTTT
D gene: .; CDR3 length: 9; clone size: .; V gene: TRBV27; J gene: TRBJ2-3; CDR3 protein: CGYTDTQYF; CDR3 DNA: TGTGGATACACAGATACGCAGTATTTT
D gene: TRBD1; CDR3 length: 13; clone size: .; V gene: TRBV30; J gene: TRBJ1-6; CDR3 protein: CAWSSGTGGPLHF; CDR3 DNA: TGTGCCTGGAGCTCCGGGACAGGGGGTCCCCTCCACTTT
D gene: TRBD1; CDR3 length: 14; clone size: many; V gene: TRBV19; J gene: TRBJ2-3; CDR3 protein: CASRDRGKADTQYF; CDR3 DNA: TGTGCCAGTAGGGACAGGGGGAAAGCAGATACGCAGTATTTT
D gene: .; CDR3 length: 13; clone size: .; V gene: TRBV25-1; J gene: TRBJ1-4; CDR3 protein: CASSGQTNEKLFF; CDR3 DNA: TGTGCCAGCAGTGGACAGACGAATGAAAAACTGTTTTTT
D gene: TRBD2; CDR3 length: 14; clone size: many; V gene: TRBV27; J gene: TRBJ2-7; CDR3 protein: CASRTSGRRYEQYF; CDR3 DNA: TGTGCCAGCAGGACTAGCGGGAGACGATACGAGCAGTACTTC
D gene: TRBD2; CDR3 length: 15; clone size: .; V gene: TRBV28; J gene: TRBJ2-1; CDR3 protein: CASSTSGGGLGEQFF; CDR3 DNA: TGTGCCAGCAGCACTAGCGGTGGTGGTCTGGGTGAGCAGTTCTTC
D gene: TRBD1; CDR3 length: 13; clone size: many; V gene: TRBV2; J gene: TRBJ1-1; CDR3 protein: CASTGQSRGEAFF; CDR3 DNA: TGTGCCAGTACGGGACAGTCGAGGGGTGAAGCTTTCTTT
D gene: TRBD1; CDR3 length: 14; clone size: many; V gene: TRBV20-1; J gene: TRBJ1-2; CDR3 protein: CSAREQGTNYGYTF; CDR3 DNA: TGCAGTGCTAGAGAACAGGGGACTAACTATGGCTACACCTTC
D gene: TRBD2; CDR3 length: 14; clone size: many; V gene: TRBV3-1; J gene: TRBJ2-7; CDR3 protein: CASSRLAGVSEQYF; CDR3 DNA: TGTGCCAGCAGCCGACTAGCGGGAGTCTCCGAGCAGTACTTC
D gene: .; CDR3 length: 13; clone size: many; V gene: TRBV29-1; J gene: TRBJ2-7; CDR3 protein: CSVDRVRRYEQYF; CDR3 DNA: TGCAGCGTTGACAGGGTAAGACGGTACGAGCAGTACTTC
D gene: TRBD1; CDR3 length: 15; clone size: many; V gene: TRBV12-3/TRBV12-4; J gene: TRBJ1-5; CDR3 protein: CASSLGQGAYQPQHF; CDR3 DNA: TGTGCCAGCAGTTTGGGACAGGGGGCTTATCAGCCCCAGCATTTT
D gene: TRBD2; CDR3 length: 14; clone size: many; V gene: TRBV11-3; J gene: TRBJ2-1; CDR3 protein: CASSTSGRDNEQFF; CDR3 DNA: TGTGCCAGCAGCACTAGCGGGAGGGACAATGAGCAGTTCTTC
D gene: .; CDR3 length: 15; clone size: many; V gene: TRBV14; J gene: TRBJ2-7; CDR3 protein: CASSRSGAGSAEQYF; CDR3 DNA: TGTGCCAGCAGCCGATCCGGAGCAGGGAGTGCCGAGCAGTACTTC
D gene: .; CDR3 length: 12; clone size: many; V gene: TRBV18; J gene: TRBJ1-2; CDR3 protein: CASSPRTDVGTF; CDR3 DNA: TGTGCCAGCTCACCACGGACAGACGTAGGGACCTTC
D gene: .; CDR3 length: 13; clone size: many; V gene: TRBV12-3/TRBV12-4; J gene: TRBJ1-1; CDR3 protein: CASSNRQATEAFF; CDR3 DNA: TGTGCCAGCAGTAACCGGCAGGCGACTGAAGCTTTCTTT
D gene: TRBD2; CDR3 length: 16; clone size: many; V gene: TRBV24-1; J gene: TRBJ2-1; CDR3 protein: CATSDLAGPALHEQFF; CDR3 DNA: TGTGCCACCAGTGACCTAGCGGGACCGGCCCTCCATGAGCAGTTCTTC
D gene: .; CDR3 length: 16; clone size: few; V gene: TRBV9; J gene: TRBJ2-1; CDR3 protein: CASSVATAVSYNEQFF; CDR3 DNA: TGTGCCAGCAGCGTAGCTACGGCGGTCTCCTACAATGAGCAGTTCTTC
D gene: .; CDR3 length: 13; clone size: many; V gene: TRBV11-2; J gene: TRBJ2-1; CDR3 protein: CASSFLVLNEQFF; CDR3 DNA: TGTGCCAGCAGCTTCCTAGTCCTCAATGAGCAGTTCTTC
D gene: TRBD2; CDR3 length: 16; clone size: many; V gene: TRBV4-1; J gene: TRBJ2-1; CDR3 protein: CASSQRGLAGLNEQFF; CDR3 DNA: TGCGCCAGCAGCCAAAGGGGACTAGCGGGTCTCAATGAGCAGTTCTTC
D gene: .; CDR3 length: 16; clone size: .; V gene: TRBV24-1; J gene: TRBJ2-1; CDR3 protein: CATSDAGTPNYNEQFF; CDR3 DNA: TGTGCCACCAGTGATGCGGGGACACCCAATTACAATGAGCAGTTCTTC
D gene: TRBD2; CDR3 length: 16; clone size: .; V gene: TRBV19; J gene: TRBJ2-2; CDR3 protein: CASSGSSGSRTGELFF; CDR3 DNA: TGTGCCAGTAGTGGTTCTAGCGGGAGCCGGACCGGGGAGCTGTTTTTT
D gene: .; CDR3 length: 13; clone size: many; V gene: TRBV3-1; J gene: TRBJ1-1; CDR3 protein: CASSQGFNTEAFF; CDR3 DNA: TGTGCCAGCAGCCAGGGATTCAACACTGAAGCTTTCTTT
D gene: .; CDR3 length: 12; clone size: .; V gene: TRBV14; J gene: TRBJ2-1; CDR3 protein: CASSRTAWEQFF; CDR3 DNA: TGTGCCAGCAGCCGAACCGCCTGGGAGCAGTTCTTC
D gene: TRBD2; CDR3 length: 15; clone size: few; V gene: TRBV19; J gene: TRBJ2-1; CDR3 protein: CASSTTSGTYNEQFF; CDR3 DNA: TGTGCCAGTAGTACCACTAGCGGGACCTACAATGAGCAGTTCTTC
D gene: .; CDR3 length: 17; clone size: .; V gene: TRBV10-3; J gene: TRBJ2-2; CDR3 protein: CATVGNRAKTNTGELFF; CDR3 DNA: TGTGCCACGGTGGGGAACAGGGCGAAGACGAACACCGGGGAGCTGTTTTTT
D gene: TRBD2; CDR3 length: 13; clone size: many; V gene: TRBV19; J gene: TRBJ2-3; CDR3 protein: CASGLAGGNTQYF; CDR3 DNA: TGTGCCAGCGGGCTAGCGGGAGGCAATACGCAGTATTTT
D gene: .; CDR3 length: 17; clone size: many; V gene: TRBV6-5; J gene: TRBJ2-3; CDR3 protein: CASSYTSLGNPTDTQYF; CDR3 DNA: TGTGCCAGCAGTTACACTAGCTTGGGTAACCCCACAGATACGCAGTATTTT
D gene: .; CDR3 length: 16; clone size: .; V gene: TRBV7-2; J gene: TRBJ1-5; CDR3 protein: CASSLLTTYSNQPQHF; CDR3 DNA: TGTGCCAGCAGCTTACTTACGACATATAGCAATCAGCCCCAGCATTTT
D gene: TRBD2; CDR3 length: 15; clone size: .; V gene: TRBV19; J gene: TRBJ2-2; CDR3 protein: CASRVGLENTGELFF; CDR3 DNA: TGTGCCAGTAGGGTGGGACTAGAGAACACCGGGGAGCTGTTTTTT
D gene: TRBD1; CDR3 length: 15; clone size: few; V gene: TRBV19; J gene: TRBJ1-5; CDR3 protein: CASSIRGGGNQPQHF; CDR3 DNA: TGTGCCAGTAGTATACGAGGGGGCGGCAATCAGCCCCAGCATTTT
D gene: .; CDR3 length: 15; clone size: many; V gene: TRBV7-8; J gene: TRBJ1-2; CDR3 protein: CASSLGDLWGYGYTF; CDR3 DNA: TGTGCCAGCAGCTTAGGGGATCTTTGGGGCTATGGCTACACCTTC
D gene: TRBD2; CDR3 length: 15; clone size: many; V gene: TRBV11-2; J gene: TRBJ2-7; CDR3 protein: CASSPAASGFYEQYF; CDR3 DNA: TGTGCCAGCAGCCCCGCGGCTAGCGGCTTCTACGAGCAGTACTTC
D gene: .; CDR3 length: 13; clone size: many; V gene: TRBV20-1; J gene: TRBJ2-4; CDR3 protein: CSASVAVKNIQYF; CDR3 DNA: TGCAGTGCTAGTGTTGCGGTCAAAAACATTCAGTACTTC
D gene: .; CDR3 length: 14; clone size: .; V gene: TRBV29-1; J gene: TRBJ2-2; CDR3 protein: CSVGAAGLPGELFF; CDR3 DNA: TGCAGCGTTGGGGCTGCTGGTCTCCCCGGGGAGCTGTTTTTT
D gene: .; CDR3 length: 15; clone size: .; V gene: TRBV19; J gene: TRBJ2-4; CDR3 protein: CASSTASLVENIQYF; CDR3 DNA: TGTGCCAGTAGTACTGCTAGTCTGGTGGAAAACATTCAGTACTTC
D gene: .; CDR3 length: 15; clone size: many; V gene: TRBV6-5; J gene: TRBJ2-7; CDR3 protein: CASSYGSDPLSEQYF; CDR3 DNA: TGTGCCAGCAGTTACGGGTCTGATCCTTTAAGCGAGCAGTACTTC
D gene: .; CDR3 length: 13; clone size: many; V gene: TRBV5-1; J gene: TRBJ2-5; CDR3 protein: CASSQGSKETQYF; CDR3 DNA: TGCGCCAGCAGCCAGGGGAGCAAGGAGACCCAGTACTTC
D gene: .; CDR3 length: 15; clone size: many; V gene: TRBV2; J gene: TRBJ2-5; CDR3 protein: CASSEARSYQETQYF; CDR3 DNA: TGTGCCAGCAGTGAAGCGCGGAGTTACCAAGAGACCCAGTACTTC
D gene: TRBD1; CDR3 length: 16; clone size: few; V gene: TRBV6-1; J gene: TRBJ2-2; CDR3 protein: CASSATRDRVAGELFF; CDR3 DNA: TGTGCCAGCAGCGCTACCCGGGACAGGGTGGCGGGGGAGCTGTTTTTT
D gene: .; CDR3 length: 12; clone size: many; V gene: TRBV11-2; J gene: TRBJ2-3; CDR3 protein: CASSLESDTQYF; CDR3 DNA: TGTGCCAGCAGCTTAGAGTCAGATACGCAGTATTTT
D gene: .; CDR3 length: 15; clone size: .; V gene: TRBV4-2; J gene: TRBJ1-2; CDR3 protein: CASSQEPQGNYGYTF; CDR3 DNA: TGTGCCAGCAGCCAGGAGCCTCAGGGTAACTATGGCTACACCTTC
D gene: .; CDR3 length: 9; clone size: few; V gene: TRBV12-5; J gene: TRBJ1-1; CDR3 protein: CASGKEAFF; CDR3 DNA: TGTGCTAGTGGCAAAGAAGCTTTCTTT
D gene: TRBD2; CDR3 length: 17; clone size: many; V gene: TRBV2; J gene: TRBJ2-3; CDR3 protein: CASRWAVAGGPTDTQYF; CDR3 DNA: TGTGCCAGCAGGTGGGCGGTAGCGGGAGGGCCAACAGATACGCAGTATTTT